The 25 T cell receptor beta chains listed next were all sequenced from one sample in a study of T cell responses to AZD1222 COVID-19 vaccine. Measured with immunoSEQ multiplex PCR; TCRdb has only the in-frame clones, and not every one. The table lists some 130,000 clones, under 90% of them singletons. Sequences were derived from peripheral blood, sampled on day 0 of AZD1222 vaccination. These receptors were collected from an adult in good health.

V gene TRBV18 combines with J gene TRBJ1-3; D possibly corresponds to TRBD1 (5 bases). CDR1 is KGHSH, CDR2 LQKENI, per germline. The CDR3 consists of 15 residues. With 3 bases removed from V and 0 bases from J, the gap between germline ends came to 9 bases. The CDR3 nucleotides read TGTGCCAGCTCACCGACAGAGCCCTCTGGAAACACCATATATTTT. It yields the protein CASSPTEPSGNTIYF.

This clone has a single count. V gene TRBV7-8 combines with J gene TRBJ1-2; 8 bases align to TRBD1. Germline V lookup: CDR1 SGHVS, CDR2 FQNEAQ. The ends lost 5 bases at V and 12 bases at J; junction bases unmatched: 14. This CDR3 has 14 amino acids. CDR3: CASSTGTGHLTNTF. The CDR3 DNA sequence: TGTGCCAGCAGCACGGGGACAGGACATCTAACGAACACCTTC.

The chain uses TRBV27 and TRBJ1-1; 8 bases are a match to TRBD1. The CDR3 runs to 15 residues. The trim removed 5 bases at V and 4 bases at J, leaving 9 bases unmatched. Germline V CDR1 and CDR2: MNHEY, SMNVEV (reference sequence). The CDR3 reads CASSQRTGMGTEAFF. For the CDR3, the DNA is TGTGCCAGCAGTCAGAGGACAGGGATGGGCACTGAAGCTTTCTTT.

The chain recombines TRBV6-5 with TRBJ1-3, with TRBD1 as a possible D gene (5 bases). This CDR3 is built from 12 residues. Germline loops: CDR1 MNHEY, CDR2 SVGAGI. V gave up 10 bases and J gave up 7 bases, with 14 bases separating them. CDR3 region: CATTGGWNTIYF. The CDR3 DNA follows: TGTGCCACCACGGGGGGGTGGAACACCATATATTTT.

This clone was seen just once. This chain joins TRBV19 and TRBJ2-7, with 8 positions matching TRBD1. V trimming: 5 bases; J trimming: 5 bases; junction bases outside the gene matches: 5. The CDR3 consists of 13 residues. Germline V gives CDR1 LNHDA, CDR2 SQIVND (reference sequence). CDR3 nucleotide sequence: TGTGCCAGTAGTCCCGGACAGGGCCACGAGCAGTACTTC. Amino acids: CASSPGQGHEQYF.

V gene TRBV7-2 combines with J gene TRBJ1-4; 7 bases align to TRBD1. V lost 4 bases to trimming and J lost 8 bases; unmatched junction nucleotides: 10. The CDR3 length is 15 residues. CDR1 is SGHTA and CDR2 is FQGNSA in the germline V gene. CDR3 coding DNA: TGTGCCAGCAGCTCAAAACAGGGGAGGGGAGAAAAACTGTTTTTT. Its protein is CASSSKQGRGEKLFF.

The rearrangement joins TRBV7-9 to TRBJ1-1; 7 bases map to TRBD1. The J segment lost 9 bases and the V segment lost 6 bases, leaving 10 bases of the junction unmatched. The CDR3 totals 13 residues. The germline V gene has CDR1 SEHNR and CDR2 FQNEAQ (reference sequence). The CDR3 here is CASRYDRDRKAFF. In nucleotides, the CDR3 is TGTGCCAGCAGGTATGACAGGGACCGGAAAGCTTTCTTT.

The CDR3 sequence is CAWSVGITEAFF. DNA for the CDR3: TGTGCCTGGAGTGTCGGAATCACTGAAGCTTTCTTT. The chain combines TRBV30 with TRBJ1-1; no clear D. The CDR3 has 12 amino acids. Trimming took off 0 bases at V and 4 bases at J, with 6 bases between the two ends. CDR1 GTSNPN and CDR2 SVGIG come from the germline V gene (reference sequence).

The chain links TRBV6-5 to TRBJ1-6, with 9 bases identical to TRBD1. CDR3 length equals 15 residues. The germline V gene encodes CDR1 MNHEY and CDR2 SVGAGI. The V segment lost 4 bases and the J segment 9 bases; nucleotides outside the gene matches: 7. The CDR3 bases are TGTGCCAGCAGTTTAATCCGGGACAGGGCTTCACCCCTCCACTTT. Its translation: CASSLIRDRASPLHF.

The chain couples TRBV10-1 to TRBJ2-6, with 7 bases matching TRBD1. Germline loops: CDR1 WNHNN, CDR2 SYGVQD (reference sequence). V lost 0 bases, J lost 0 bases, and 8 bases stayed unmatched. The CDR3 runs 19 residues. This CDR3 is CASSESRAGGSSGANVLTF. In DNA, the CDR3 is TGCGCCAGCAGTGAGTCTAGGGCAGGGGGATCCTCTGGGGCCAACGTCCTGACTTTC.

The chain employs TRBV15 and TRBJ2-1; no clear D. This CDR3 has 14 amino acids. Trimming cost V 0 bases and J 1 base, with 4 bases left between them. From germline, CDR1 is LNHNV and CDR2 YYDKDF (reference sequence). This chain's CDR3 is CATSRDYSYNEQFF. In nucleotides, the CDR3 is TGTGCCACCAGCAGAGATTATTCCTACAATGAGCAGTTCTTC.

J is TRBJ2-1 and V is TRBV19; the D is unclear. With 4 bases removed from V and 8 bases from J, the gap between germline ends came to 15 bases. The germline V gene has CDR1 LNHDA and CDR2 SQIVND (reference sequence). This CDR3 is built from 14 residues. The CDR3: CASSRPRLVDEQFF. CDR3 in DNA: TGTGCCAGTAGTAGGCCACGGCTTGTCGATGAGCAGTTCTTC.

CDR3 sequence reads: CSVAMTGGDGYTF. CDR3 coding DNA: TGCAGCGTGGCCATGACAGGGGGCGATGGCTACACCTTC. The chain couples TRBV29-1 to TRBJ1-2, with 10 bases matching TRBD1. The CDR3 sequence is 13 residues long. Trimming cost V 6 bases and J 6 bases; bases outside gene matches: 7. Looked up from germline, CDR1 is SQVTM and CDR2 is ANQGSEA.

V is TRBV2 and J is TRBJ1-5, with 8 positions matching TRBD1. J gave up 7 bases and V 6 bases, and 11 bases lay outside the gene matches. This CDR3 is 15 amino acids long. Germline CDR1 and CDR2: SNHLY and FYNNEI. The CDR3 protein is CASRVGQGASQPQHF. CDR3 sequence (DNA): TGTGCCAGCAGGGTAGGGCAGGGGGCTTCACAGCCCCAGCATTTT.

This clone appeared once. The chain joins TRBV6-5 to TRBJ1-1; TRBD1 matches 8 bases. The junction had 10 bases not matched to a gene; V was cut back by 8 bases and J by 5 bases. This CDR3 has 14 amino acids. Germline V CDR1 and CDR2: MNHEY, SVGAGI. The CDR3: CASAIRGLRTEAFF. CDR3 DNA: TGTGCCAGCGCGATCAGGGGGCTTCGGACTGAAGCTTTCTTT.

The J gene is TRBJ1-1, the V gene TRBV5-4; 7 positions agree with TRBD1. The CDR3 extends over 14 amino acids. The germline gives CDR1 SGHNT, CDR2 YYREEE (reference sequence). Losses at the gene ends were 4 bases for V and 11 bases for J; bases not matched to a gene: 14. In DNA form, the CDR3 reads TGTGCCAGCAGCAGAACAGGGGACCCCCCGGCGGCTTTCTTT. Amino acid sequence: CASSRTGDPPAAFF.

Here the CDR3 DNA reads TGTGCCACCAGCGGCGTGGGGGACAGGCAGCCCCAGCATTTT. Translating gives CATSGVGDRQPQHF. V gene TRBV15 combines with J gene TRBJ1-5; 8 bases are a match to TRBD1. The CDR3 contains 14 residues. CDR1 and CDR2 from the germline V gene are LNHNV and YYDKDF (reference sequence). The ends lost 5 bases at V and 7 bases at J; junction bases unmatched: 7.

This clone was recorded once. The rearrangement uses TRBV6-5 and TRBJ1-2; D is undetermined. The CDR3 length is 13 residues. Deletions cut 2 bases from V and 8 bases from J, with 12 bases between. Germline V CDR1 and CDR2: MNHEY, SVGAGI. CDR3 sequence (DNA): TGTGCCAGCAGTTACGGGGATCGTGGCGGCTACACCTTC. Its protein is CASSYGDRGGYTF.

V usage is TRBV7-7 and J usage is TRBJ2-7, with D perhaps TRBD1 (5 bases). This CDR3 is built from 13 residues. V was pared by 0 bases and J by 6 bases, with 9 bases between. Germline CDR1 SSHAT, CDR2 FNYEAQ (reference sequence). DNA of the CDR3: TGTGCCAGCAGCTTAGCGGCAGGGTCCGAGCAGTACTTC. Encoded protein: CASSLAAGSEQYF.

The chain is built from TRBV29-1 and TRBJ2-7, with 7 bases that match TRBD1. The J segment lost 3 bases and the V segment lost 6 bases, leaving 11 bases of the junction unmatched. The CDR3 runs 14 residues. Germline-derived CDR1 and CDR2 are SQVTM and ANQGSEA. This chain's CDR3 is CSVAPIGDSYEQYF. CDR3 nucleotides: TGCAGCGTGGCCCCGATAGGGGACAGCTACGAGCAGTACTTC.

V usage is TRBV18 and J usage is TRBJ1-1; D is unresolved. The CDR3 sequence is 14 residues long. Trimming left V 0 bases short and J 5 bases short, with 10 bases between. From germline, CDR1 is KGHSH and CDR2 LQKENI. The CDR3 sequence: CASSPPRVGTEAFF. DNA of the CDR3: TGTGCCAGCTCACCACCGCGGGTGGGGACTGAAGCTTTCTTT.

V gene TRBV7-3 combines with J gene TRBJ1-1; D is perhaps TRBD1 (6 bases). V lost 5 bases to trimming and J lost 7 bases, with 14 bases between them. Germline V CDR1 and CDR2: SGHTA, FQGTGA. This CDR3 has 13 residues. In nucleotides, the CDR3 is TGTGCCAGCAGCCGGGACGAACAGGGTGAAGCTTTCTTT. Its protein product is CASSRDEQGEAFF.

This chain uses TRBV5-6 with TRBJ1-5, with TRBD1 matching over 7 bases. The CDR3 spans 19 residues. V lost 0 bases, J lost 5 bases, and 17 bases stayed unmatched. Germline CDR1 SGHDT, CDR2 YYEEEE. The CDR3 is CASSLGAGTATSTDQPQHF. In DNA form, the CDR3 reads TGTGCCAGCAGCTTGGGGGCCGGGACAGCCACCTCTACGGATCAGCCCCAGCATTTT.

There are a few counts of this clone. V is TRBV6-5 and J is TRBJ2-2; 7 bases map to TRBD1. In germline, CDR1 is MNHEY, CDR2 SVGAGI. The CDR3 loop spans 15 amino acids. J gave up 1 base and V 7 bases, and 6 bases lay outside the gene matches. CDR3 loop: CASIQRTGNTGELFF. Written as DNA, the CDR3 is TGTGCCAGCATACAAAGGACAGGGAACACCGGGGAGCTGTTTTTT.

This clone was seen a single time. This sequence joins TRBV7-9 and TRBJ1-5, with unresolved D. This CDR3 comprises 13 residues. V dropped 3 bases and J dropped 8 bases, with 11 bases sitting between them. Germline values: CDR1 SEHNR, CDR2 FQNEAQ (reference sequence). CDR3 nucleotides: TGTGCCAGCAGCTTGGCGGTAACGGAGCCCCAGCATTTT. Protein: CASSLAVTEPQHF.